The clone carrying this T cell receptor beta chain showed up just a few times. No antigen is known for it. A minimum of 6 micrograms of total RNA was extracted per sample. The second PCR ran about 6 to 11 cycles with a sample-barcoded 5' primer and J-beta primers. TCRdb analysed the 5' RACE reads with MiXCR anew, one entry per CDR3 protein. In the table there are about a million distinct CDR3 sequences, more than 30% of which are singletons. This sample is part of a study of blood T cells in healthy people across ages. Germline CDR1 MGHDK, CDR2 SYGVNS. Trimming left V 3 bases short and J 6 bases short, with 11 bases between. CDR3 length: 14 amino acids. General study findings and limits: The long-lived group displayed more naive CD4+ cells, plus higher diversity, than the aged donors did.

The source material was blood. The chain employs TRBV25-1 and TRBJ1-4, with D maybe TRBD1 (6 bases). The clonotype comes from a man between 18 and 35 years old in good health. The CDR3 is CASSDRGGDEKLFF. DNA of the CDR3: TGTGCCAGCAGTGATAGGGGGGGTGATGAAAAACTGTTTTTT.